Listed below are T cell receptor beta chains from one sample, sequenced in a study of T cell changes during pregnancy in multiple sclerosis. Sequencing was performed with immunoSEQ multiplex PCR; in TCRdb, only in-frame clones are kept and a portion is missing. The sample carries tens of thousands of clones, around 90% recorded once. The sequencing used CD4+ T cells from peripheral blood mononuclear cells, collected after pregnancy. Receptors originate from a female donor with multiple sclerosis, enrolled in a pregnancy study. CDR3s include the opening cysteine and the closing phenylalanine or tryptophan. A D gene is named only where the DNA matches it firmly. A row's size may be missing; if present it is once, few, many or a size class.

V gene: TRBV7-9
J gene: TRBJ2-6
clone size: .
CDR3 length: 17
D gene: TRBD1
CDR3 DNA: TGTGCCAGCAGCTTGGACAGGGGTAAATCTGGGGCCAACGTCCTGACTTTC
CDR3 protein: CASSLDRGKSGANVLTF

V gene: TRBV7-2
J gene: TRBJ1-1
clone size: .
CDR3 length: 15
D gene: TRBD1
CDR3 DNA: TGTGCCAGCAGCTTAGTCGAGACAGGGATGGCTGAAGCTTTCTTT
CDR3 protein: CASSLVETGMAEAFF

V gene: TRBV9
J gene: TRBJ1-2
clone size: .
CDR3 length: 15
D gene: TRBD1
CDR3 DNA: TGTGCCAGCAGCGCTGGGACAGGGGAAACCTATGGCTACACCTTC
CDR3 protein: CASSAGTGETYGYTF

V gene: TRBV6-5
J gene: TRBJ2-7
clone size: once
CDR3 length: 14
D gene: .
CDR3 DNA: TGTGCCAGCAGTTACGCGGGGTCTCGCTACGAGCAGTACTTC
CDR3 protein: CASSYAGSRYEQYF

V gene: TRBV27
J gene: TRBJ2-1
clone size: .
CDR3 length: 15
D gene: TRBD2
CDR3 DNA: TGTGCCAGCAGTTTCAGGTCTAGCGGGTACAATGAGCAGTTCTTC
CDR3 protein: CASSFRSSGYNEQFF

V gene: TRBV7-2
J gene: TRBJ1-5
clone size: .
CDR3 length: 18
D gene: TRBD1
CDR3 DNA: TGTGCCAGCAGCTCCACAAAGGGCAGGACAGGCTACAATCAGCCCCAGCATTTT
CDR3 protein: CASSSTKGRTGYNQPQHF

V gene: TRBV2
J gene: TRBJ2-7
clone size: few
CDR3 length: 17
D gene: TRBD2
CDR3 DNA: TGTGCCAGCTTGTGGGGACTAGCGGGGTTAAAGGCCTACGAGCAGTACTTC
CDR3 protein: CASLWGLAGLKAYEQYF

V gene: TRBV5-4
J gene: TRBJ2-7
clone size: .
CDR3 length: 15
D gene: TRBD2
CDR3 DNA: TGTGCCAGCAGCAATCTAGCGGGAGGGCTAAGCAAGCAGTACTTC
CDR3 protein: CASSNLAGGLSKQYF

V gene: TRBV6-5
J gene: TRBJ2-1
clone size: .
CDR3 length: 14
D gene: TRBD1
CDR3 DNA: TGTGCCAGCAGTTACCGGGACAGGTACAATGAGCAGTTCTTC
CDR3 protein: CASSYRDRYNEQFF

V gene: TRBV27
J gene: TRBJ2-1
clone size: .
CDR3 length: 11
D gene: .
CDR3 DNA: TGTGCCAGCGGCTTCTACAATGAGCAGTTCTTC
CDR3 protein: CASGFYNEQFF

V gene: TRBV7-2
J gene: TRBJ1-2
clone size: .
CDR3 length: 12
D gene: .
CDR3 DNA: TGTGCCAGCAGCTTAAATTCCCGGGGCTACACCTTC
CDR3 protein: CASSLNSRGYTF

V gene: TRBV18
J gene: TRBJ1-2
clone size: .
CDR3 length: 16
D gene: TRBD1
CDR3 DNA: TGTGCCAGCTCATCCGGGACAGGGGAATTTGGCTATGGCTACACCTTC
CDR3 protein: CASSSGTGEFGYGYTF

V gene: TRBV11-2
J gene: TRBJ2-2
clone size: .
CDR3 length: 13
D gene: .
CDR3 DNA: TGTGCCAGCAGCTTAAAGACAATCGGGGAGCTGTTTTTT
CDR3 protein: CASSLKTIGELFF

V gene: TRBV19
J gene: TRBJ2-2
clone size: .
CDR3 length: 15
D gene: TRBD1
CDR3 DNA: TGTGCCAGTAGTGACAGGGGTTGGAACACCGGGGAGCTGTTTTTT
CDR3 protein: CASSDRGWNTGELFF

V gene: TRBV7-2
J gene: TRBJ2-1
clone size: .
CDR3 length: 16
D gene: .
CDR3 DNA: TGTGCCAGCAGCTTAGCCCGGTCCCCTCGGGGGAATGAGCAGTTCTTC
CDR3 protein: CASSLARSPRGNEQFF

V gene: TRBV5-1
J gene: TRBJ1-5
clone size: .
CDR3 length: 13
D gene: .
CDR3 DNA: TGCGCCAGCAGCTTGGTCAGCGGTCAGCCCCAGCATTTT
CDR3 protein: CASSLVSGQPQHF

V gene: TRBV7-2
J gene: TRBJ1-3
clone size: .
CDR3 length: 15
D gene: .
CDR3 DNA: TGTGCCAGCAGTTATACAGGGTCCTCTGGAAACACCATATATTTT
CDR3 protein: CASSYTGSSGNTIYF

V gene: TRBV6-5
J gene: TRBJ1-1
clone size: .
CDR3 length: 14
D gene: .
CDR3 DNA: TGTGCCAGCAGTCGGCGGACTGTCAACACTGAAGCTTTCTTT
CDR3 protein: CASSRRTVNTEAFF

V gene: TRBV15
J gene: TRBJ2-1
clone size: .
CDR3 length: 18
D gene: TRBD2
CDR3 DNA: TGTGCCACCAGCAGAGATCCCCCCGGGGCGGGGGGGAGAAATGAGCAGTTCTTC
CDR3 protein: CATSRDPPGAGGRNEQFF

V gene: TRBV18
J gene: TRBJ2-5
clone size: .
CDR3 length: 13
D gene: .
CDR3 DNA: TGTGCCAGCTCACCCAACAGGGAGGAGACCCAGTACTTC
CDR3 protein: CASSPNREETQYF

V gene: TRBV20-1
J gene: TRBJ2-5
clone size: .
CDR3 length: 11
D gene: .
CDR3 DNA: TGCAGTGCCCGACTGGAGGAGACCCAGTACTTC
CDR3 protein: CSARLEETQYF

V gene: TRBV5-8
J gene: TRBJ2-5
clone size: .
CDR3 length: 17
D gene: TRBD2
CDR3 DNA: TGTGCCAGCAGCTTGTATGGGTTAGCGGGGGCTGAAGAGACCCAGTACTTC
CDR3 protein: CASSLYGLAGAEETQYF

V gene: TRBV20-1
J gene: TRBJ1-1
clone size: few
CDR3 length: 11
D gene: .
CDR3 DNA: TGCAGCGCCAGAAGACTTTCTGAAGCTTTCTTT
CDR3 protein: CSARRLSEAFF

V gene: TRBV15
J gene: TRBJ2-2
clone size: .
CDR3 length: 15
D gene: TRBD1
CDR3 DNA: TGTGCCACCAGCAGGGACAGGGGGCGAACCGGGGAGCTGTTTTTT
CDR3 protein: CATSRDRGRTGELFF

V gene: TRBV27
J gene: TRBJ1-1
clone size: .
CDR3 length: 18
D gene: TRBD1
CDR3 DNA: TGTGCCAGCAGTTCACAACGGACAGGGGATAGTAGGAACACTGAAGCTTTCTTT
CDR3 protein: CASSSQRTGDSRNTEAFF

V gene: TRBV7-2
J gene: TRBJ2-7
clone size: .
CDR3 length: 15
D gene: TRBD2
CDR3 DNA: TGTGCCAGCAGCTCAGGGAGCGGGGGAAGGAGAGAGCAGTACTTC
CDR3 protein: CASSSGSGGRREQYF

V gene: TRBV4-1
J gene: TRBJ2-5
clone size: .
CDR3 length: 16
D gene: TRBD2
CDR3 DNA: TGCGCCAGCAGCCACCCACTAGCGGGAGGGCGGGAGACCCAGTACTTC
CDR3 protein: CASSHPLAGGRETQYF

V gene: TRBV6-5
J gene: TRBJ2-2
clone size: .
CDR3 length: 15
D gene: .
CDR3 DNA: TGTGCCAGCAGAGTTACCAGGGGGAACACCGGGGAGCTGTTTTTT
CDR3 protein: CASRVTRGNTGELFF

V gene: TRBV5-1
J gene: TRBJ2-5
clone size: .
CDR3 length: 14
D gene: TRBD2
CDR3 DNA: TGCGCCAGCAGCTTGGCACTAGCGAAAGAGACCCAGTACTTC
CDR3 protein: CASSLALAKETQYF

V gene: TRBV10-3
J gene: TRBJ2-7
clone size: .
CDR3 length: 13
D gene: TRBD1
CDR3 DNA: TGTGCCATCCGGGACAGGCCCTCGGGGGAGCAGTACTTC
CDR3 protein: CAIRDRPSGEQYF

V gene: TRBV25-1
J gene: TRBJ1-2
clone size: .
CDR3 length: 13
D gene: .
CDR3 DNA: TGTGCCAGCAGTCCCCGGTTGGACTATGGCTACACCTTC
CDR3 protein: CASSPRLDYGYTF

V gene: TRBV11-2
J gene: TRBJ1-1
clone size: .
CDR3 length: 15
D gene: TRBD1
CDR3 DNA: TGTGCCAGCAGCTTGGGACAGGGCTTAAACACTGAAGCTTTCTTT
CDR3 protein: CASSLGQGLNTEAFF

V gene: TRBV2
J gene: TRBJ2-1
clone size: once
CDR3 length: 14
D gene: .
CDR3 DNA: TGTGCCAGCAGCGCCAGTGAGGTGCGGAATGAGCAGTTCTTC
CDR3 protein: CASSASEVRNEQFF

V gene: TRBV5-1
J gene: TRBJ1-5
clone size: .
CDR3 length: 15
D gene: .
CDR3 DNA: TGCGCCAGCAGCTTGGAGGGACAAGGAAATCAGCCCCAGCATTTT
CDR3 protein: CASSLEGQGNQPQHF

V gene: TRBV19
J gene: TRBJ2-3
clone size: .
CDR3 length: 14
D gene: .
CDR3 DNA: TGTGCCAGTAGACTCGACTCGACCACAGATACGCAGTATTTT
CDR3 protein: CASRLDSTTDTQYF

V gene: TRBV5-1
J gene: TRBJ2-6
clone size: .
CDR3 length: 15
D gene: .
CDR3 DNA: TGCGCCAGCAGCGAGAAACCGTCTGGGGCCAACGTCCTGACTTTC
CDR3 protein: CASSEKPSGANVLTF

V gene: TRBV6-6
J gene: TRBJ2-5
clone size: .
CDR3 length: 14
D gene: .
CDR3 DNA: TGTGCCAGCAGCCCCAGGGAAGTGGGAGAGACCCAGTACTTC
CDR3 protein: CASSPREVGETQYF

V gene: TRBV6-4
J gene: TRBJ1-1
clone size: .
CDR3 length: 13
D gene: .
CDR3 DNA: TGTGCCAGCAGTGCCGGCCAAGCGACTGAAGCTTTCTTT
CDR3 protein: CASSAGQATEAFF

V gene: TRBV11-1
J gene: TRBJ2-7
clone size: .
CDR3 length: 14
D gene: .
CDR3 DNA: TGTGCCAGCAGCTTCCCGGACACCGTTCGAGAGCAGTACTTC
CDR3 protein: CASSFPDTVREQYF

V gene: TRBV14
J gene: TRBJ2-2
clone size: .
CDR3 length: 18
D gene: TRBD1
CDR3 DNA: TGTGCCAGCAGCCAAGACGTGACAGGGACGTCGAACACCGGGGAGCTGTTTTTT
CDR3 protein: CASSQDVTGTSNTGELFF

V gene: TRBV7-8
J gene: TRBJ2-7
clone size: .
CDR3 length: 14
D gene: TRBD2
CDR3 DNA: TGTGCCAGCAGCCTCGGACTAGCGGGAGCGAAGCAGTACTTC
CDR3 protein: CASSLGLAGAKQYF

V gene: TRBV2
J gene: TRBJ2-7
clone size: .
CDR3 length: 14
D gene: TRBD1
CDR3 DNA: TGTGCCAGCAGCTACCCGACAGGGCTCTACGAGCAGTACTTC
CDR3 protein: CASSYPTGLYEQYF

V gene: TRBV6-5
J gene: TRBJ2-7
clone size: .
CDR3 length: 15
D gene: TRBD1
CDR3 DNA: TGTGCCAGCAGTTCTGGTGTGACAGGGCGCTACGAGCAGTACTTC
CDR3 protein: CASSSGVTGRYEQYF

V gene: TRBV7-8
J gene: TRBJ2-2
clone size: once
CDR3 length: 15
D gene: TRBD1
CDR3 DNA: TGTGCCAGCAGCTTAGCGGGACAGGGATCCGGGGAGCTGTTTTTT
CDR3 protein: CASSLAGQGSGELFF

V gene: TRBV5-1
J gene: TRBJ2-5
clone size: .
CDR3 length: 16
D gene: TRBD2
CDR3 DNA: TGCGCCAGCAGCTTGGGGGCTAGCGGGCCCCAAGAGACCCAGTACTTC
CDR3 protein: CASSLGASGPQETQYF

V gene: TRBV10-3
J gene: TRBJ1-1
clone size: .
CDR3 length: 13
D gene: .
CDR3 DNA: TGTGCCATCTGGGACATATCGAACACTGAAGCTTTCTTT
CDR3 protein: CAIWDISNTEAFF

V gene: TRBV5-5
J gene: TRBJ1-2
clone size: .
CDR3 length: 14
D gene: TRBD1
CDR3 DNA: TGTGCCAGCAGAGCCGGGACAGGAACCTATGGCTACACCTTC
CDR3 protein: CASRAGTGTYGYTF

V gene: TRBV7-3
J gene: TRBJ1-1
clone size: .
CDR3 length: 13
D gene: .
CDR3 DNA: TGTGCCAGCAGCCTAGCTGAGGGCACTGAAGCTTTCTTT
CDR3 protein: CASSLAEGTEAFF

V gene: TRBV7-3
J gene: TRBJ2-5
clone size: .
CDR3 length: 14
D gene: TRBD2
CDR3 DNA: TGTGCCAGCAGCTTAGATAGCGGGGGGCGGACCCAGTACTTC
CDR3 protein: CASSLDSGGRTQYF

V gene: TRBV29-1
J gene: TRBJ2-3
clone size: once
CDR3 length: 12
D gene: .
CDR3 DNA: TGCAGCTCTGGGGGGAGCACAGATACGCAGTATTTT
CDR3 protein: CSSGGSTDTQYF

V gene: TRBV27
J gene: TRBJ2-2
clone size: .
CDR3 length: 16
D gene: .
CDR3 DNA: TGTGCCAGCAGTTTCTTGACGACAGTGAACACCGGGGAGCTGTTTTTT
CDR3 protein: CASSFLTTVNTGELFF

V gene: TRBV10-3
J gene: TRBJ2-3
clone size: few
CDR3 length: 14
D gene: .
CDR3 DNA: TGTGCCATCAATGGGGGGGCGGGCGGAGATACGCAGTATTTT
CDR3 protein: CAINGGAGGDTQYF

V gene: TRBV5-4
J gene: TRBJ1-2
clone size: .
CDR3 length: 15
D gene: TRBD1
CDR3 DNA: TGTGCCAGCAGCCTCACTACCGGGACAGGGACCGGCTACACCTTC
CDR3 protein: CASSLTTGTGTGYTF

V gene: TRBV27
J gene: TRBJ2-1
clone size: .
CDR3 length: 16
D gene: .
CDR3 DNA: TGTGCCAGCAGTTTCGATTCGGGACTCGGAGTACATGAGCAGTTCTTC
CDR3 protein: CASSFDSGLGVHEQFF

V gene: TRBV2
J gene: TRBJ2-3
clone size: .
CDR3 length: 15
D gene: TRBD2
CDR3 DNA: TGTGCCAGCAGCATCCCCTTGCGGGAGGGAGATACGCAGTATTTT
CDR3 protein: CASSIPLREGDTQYF